A selection of T cell receptor beta chains follows, all from one sample in a study of human T cells and chemical hapten exposure. TCRdb fed the RACE reads into MiXCR, producing one record per CDR3 protein. Of around 130,000 distinct CDR3 sequences in the sample, roughly 9% were seen once. Sequencing used whole blood. These receptors were taken from a male donor in good health. Some clones in this sample may be carry-over from other donors' samples. Each CDR3 is given with its conserved first and last residue. Each record gives: CDR3 length, clone size, J gene, D gene, V gene, CDR3 DNA, CDR3 protein. A D gene is named only where the DNA matches it firmly. Rows give clone size only sometimes, using once, few, many, or a class for an expanded clone.

length: 17; size: many; J: TRBJ1-6; D: TRBD1; V: TRBV4-2; DNA: TGTGCCAGCAGCCAAGATAACGGGGGGACAGGAGTTTCACCCCTCCACTTT; CDR3: CASSQDNGGTGVSPLHF
length: 15; size: .; J: TRBJ2-5; D: TRBD2; V: TRBV15; DNA: TGTGCCACCAGCAGAGAGGGGACTAGGGTTGAGACCCAGTACTTC; CDR3: CATSREGTRVETQYF
length: 15; size: many; J: TRBJ2-1; D: TRBD2; V: TRBV6-4; DNA: TGTGCCAGCAGTGGGACTAGCGGGAGCGCCAATGAGCAGTTCTTC; CDR3: CASSGTSGSANEQFF
length: 15; size: many; J: TRBJ2-1; D: TRBD1; V: TRBV4-3; DNA: TGCGCCAGCAGCCAAGGACAGGGAATAGACAATGAGCAGTTCTTC; CDR3: CASSQGQGIDNEQFF
length: 17; size: many; J: TRBJ1-2; D: .; V: TRBV27; DNA: TGTGCCAGCAGTTTATTTGCCAGGAGTCCGGATAACTATGGCTACACCTTC; CDR3: CASSLFARSPDNYGYTF
length: 15; size: .; J: TRBJ2-7; D: .; V: TRBV3-1; DNA: TGTGCCAGCAACCAAAACGTCAGGGGTACTTACGAGCAGTACTTC; CDR3: CASNQNVRGTYEQYF
length: 13; size: few; J: TRBJ1-2; D: .; V: TRBV7-9; DNA: TGTGCCAGCAGCGTGGGAGGGGGACGGGGCTACACCTTC; CDR3: CASSVGGGRGYTF
length: 17; size: many; J: TRBJ2-7; D: TRBD2; V: TRBV25-1; DNA: TGTGCCAGCAGTCCGGGACTAGCGGGAGAGAAAAGATACGAGCAGTACTTC; CDR3: CASSPGLAGEKRYEQYF
length: 15; size: few; J: TRBJ2-3; D: .; V: TRBV12-5; DNA: TGTGCTAGTGGTTTGAACCGGGAAGGGGAAGATACGCAGTATTTT; CDR3: CASGLNREGEDTQYF
length: 15; size: many; J: TRBJ2-5; D: TRBD1; V: TRBV20-1; DNA: TGCAGTGCTAGGTCGGGCAGGGGGTTACAAGAGACCCAGTACTTC; CDR3: CSARSGRGLQETQYF
length: 15; size: many; J: TRBJ2-5; D: .; V: TRBV9; DNA: TGTGCCAGCAGCGTAGGTCGGGGTTACCAAGAGACCCAGTACTTC; CDR3: CASSVGRGYQETQYF
length: 14; size: few; J: TRBJ1-1; D: TRBD1; V: TRBV5-1; DNA: TGCGCCAGCAGCGCTGAGACAGGGGGCCCGTCTGCTTTCTTT; CDR3: CASSAETGGPSAFF
length: 12; size: many; J: TRBJ2-7; D: TRBD2; V: TRBV29-1; DNA: TGCAGCGTTACTAGCGGACCCTACGAGCAGTACTTC; CDR3: CSVTSGPYEQYF
length: 13; size: many; J: TRBJ1-2; D: .; V: TRBV27; DNA: TGTGCCAGCAGTTTGGGGGGTGACTATGGCTACACCTTC; CDR3: CASSLGGDYGYTF
length: 14; size: many; J: TRBJ2-7; D: .; V: TRBV28; DNA: TGTGCCAGCAGTTCTCCAGGTGTCGTCTACGAGCAGTACTTC; CDR3: CASSSPGVVYEQYF
length: 14; size: few; J: TRBJ1-5; D: .; V: TRBV6-5; DNA: TGTGCCAGCAGTTACCGGGACGGCGATCAGCCCCAGCATTTT; CDR3: CASSYRDGDQPQHF
length: 19; size: few; J: TRBJ1-4; D: .; V: TRBV18; DNA: TGTGCCAGCTCACTGGACACCGGGACGCTGGGTAGGGATAATGAAAAACTGTTTTTT; CDR3: CASSLDTGTLGRDNEKLFF
length: 15; size: many; J: TRBJ1-5; D: TRBD1; V: TRBV6-5; DNA: TGTGCCAGCAGCCCCGGGACAGGGGTGAATCAGCCCCAGCATTTT; CDR3: CASSPGTGVNQPQHF
length: 11; size: many; J: TRBJ2-5; D: .; V: TRBV18; DNA: TGTGCCAGCTCACCGACAGAGACCCAGTACTTC; CDR3: CASSPTETQYF
length: 13; size: .; J: TRBJ2-7; D: .; V: TRBV5-6; DNA: TGTGCCTCGGCCGGGACTGGAGACTACGAGCAGTACTTC; CDR3: CASAGTGDYEQYF
length: 14; size: once; J: TRBJ1-1; D: .; V: TRBV5-1; DNA: TGCGCCAGCAGCTTGGATGCCGAGAACACTGAAGCTTTCTTT; CDR3: CASSLDAENTEAFF
length: 15; size: many; J: TRBJ2-3; D: .; V: TRBV7-3; DNA: TGTGCCAGCAGCCCCTCAACCTCTTACACAGATACGCAGTATTTT; CDR3: CASSPSTSYTDTQYF
length: 13; size: many; J: TRBJ2-7; D: .; V: TRBV20-1; DNA: TGCAGTGCCGGTAGGGACGGTTCCTACGAGCAGTACTTC; CDR3: CSAGRDGSYEQYF
length: 14; size: once; J: TRBJ2-3; D: TRBD2; V: TRBV6-1; DNA: TGTGCCAGCAGTGAGCGCGGGAGAACAGATACGCAGTATTTT; CDR3: CASSERGRTDTQYF
length: 15; size: many; J: TRBJ2-5; D: .; V: TRBV27; DNA: TGTGCCAGCAGCCCTCTAGGCGGATACCAAGAGACCCAGTACTTC; CDR3: CASSPLGGYQETQYF
length: 14; size: few; J: TRBJ1-1; D: .; V: TRBV12-3/TRBV12-4; DNA: TGTGCCAGCAGTTTCGAACAGTTTTCTACTGAAGCTTTCTTT; CDR3: CASSFEQFSTEAFF
length: 14; size: few; J: TRBJ2-1; D: TRBD1; V: TRBV10-2; DNA: TGCGCCAGCAGTCAGGGGGCCCTTAGCGATGAGCAGTTCTTC; CDR3: CASSQGALSDEQFF
length: 15; size: few; J: TRBJ1-1; D: .; V: TRBV12-5; DNA: TGTGCTAGTGGTGCCGGGACAAACAGGAACACTGAAGCTTTCTTT; CDR3: CASGAGTNRNTEAFF
length: 15; size: many; J: TRBJ2-1; D: .; V: TRBV19; DNA: TGTGCCAGTAGTATTTTGGGGGACCCCTACAATGAGCAGTTCTTC; CDR3: CASSILGDPYNEQFF
length: 11; size: few; J: TRBJ2-7; D: .; V: TRBV6-6; DNA: TGTGCCAGCACCGCCGGGTACGAGCAGTACTTC; CDR3: CASTAGYEQYF
length: 16; size: .; J: TRBJ1-1; D: .; V: TRBV7-8; DNA: TGTGCCAGCAGCTTAGACGGGCACTTTGGGGGCACTGAAGCTTTCTTT; CDR3: CASSLDGHFGGTEAFF
length: 14; size: many; J: TRBJ1-2; D: .; V: TRBV7-9; DNA: TGTGCCAGCAGCCCAACCCGGGACGGCTATGGCTACACCTTC; CDR3: CASSPTRDGYGYTF
length: 15; size: many; J: TRBJ2-1; D: TRBD2; V: TRBV7-2; DNA: TGTGCCAGCAGCCTAAGCGGGAGGCCCTCCAATGAGCAGTTCTTC; CDR3: CASSLSGRPSNEQFF
length: 15; size: .; J: TRBJ2-4; D: TRBD1; V: TRBV29-1; DNA: TGCAGCGTTGAAAAGATCGAGGGGGCGCATAACATTCAGTACTTC; CDR3: CSVEKIEGAHNIQYF
length: 16; size: .; J: TRBJ2-6; D: .; V: TRBV25-1; DNA: TGTGCCAGCAGTGAAATTGCCCACTCTGGGGCCAACGTCCTGACTTTC; CDR3: CASSEIAHSGANVLTF
length: 14; size: .; J: TRBJ2-7; D: TRBD1; V: TRBV20-1; DNA: TGCAGTTGGGAAGTGAGGGGGCAGGGAAGCGAGCAGTCCTTC; CDR3: CSWEVRGQGSEQSF
length: 15; size: few; J: TRBJ1-5; D: .; V: TRBV5-5; DNA: TGTGCCAGCAGCCTGGACAGTGGGTTCGGGCAGCCCCAGCATTTT; CDR3: CASSLDSGFGQPQHF
length: 14; size: .; J: TRBJ2-5; D: .; V: TRBV11-1; DNA: TGTGCCAGCAGTCATAAGGGAATAACTAAGACCCAGTACTTC; CDR3: CASSHKGITKTQYF
length: 16; size: few; J: TRBJ2-5; D: TRBD2; V: TRBV12-3/TRBV12-4; DNA: TGTGCCAGCAGCTCCGGTCGACTAGCGGTCCAAGAGACCCAGTACTTC; CDR3: CASSSGRLAVQETQYF
length: 12; size: many; J: TRBJ1-5; D: .; V: TRBV12-3/TRBV12-4; DNA: TGTGCCAGCAGTTACGGCCGTCAGCCCCAGCATTTT; CDR3: CASSYGRQPQHF
length: 18; size: few; J: TRBJ1-1; D: TRBD1; V: TRBV6-5; DNA: TGTGCCAGCAGTTACTCCTGGTTGGACAGGGGGCGCGGAACTGAAGCTTTCTTT; CDR3: CASSYSWLDRGRGTEAFF
length: 17; size: many; J: TRBJ2-7; D: TRBD2; V: TRBV6-6; DNA: TGTGCCAGCAGTTACTCGCCCAGCGGGACGAGCTCCTACGAGCAGTACTTC; CDR3: CASSYSPSGTSSYEQYF
length: 15; size: .; J: TRBJ2-3; D: TRBD1; V: TRBV7-8; DNA: TGTGCCAGCAGCGGTGGGACAGGGGGCACAGATACGCAGTATTTT; CDR3: CASSGGTGGTDTQYF
length: 14; size: many; J: TRBJ1-6; D: TRBD1; V: TRBV6-1; DNA: TGTGCCAGCAGGGGGACAGAATATAATTCACCCCTCCACTTT; CDR3: CASRGTEYNSPLHF
length: 16; size: few; J: TRBJ1-2; D: .; V: TRBV20-1; DNA: TGCAGTGCTCCGTATCCGACCTCCGCCCCTAACTATGGCTACACCTTC; CDR3: CSAPYPTSAPNYGYTF
length: 15; size: many; J: TRBJ1-6; D: TRBD1; V: TRBV12-5; DNA: TGTGCTAGTGGTTTGGGACAGGGGGACGGTTCACCCCTCCACTTT; CDR3: CASGLGQGDGSPLHF
length: 16; size: many; J: TRBJ2-1; D: TRBD1; V: TRBV5-1; DNA: TGCGCCAGCAGCCCCCCCGGTAGGGCAGGGGGCAATGAGCAGTTCTTC; CDR3: CASSPPGRAGGNEQFF
length: 13; size: many; J: TRBJ2-7; D: TRBD1; V: TRBV20-1; DNA: TGCAGGGTTGGACAGGGGGCTTCTTACGAGCAGTACTTC; CDR3: CRVGQGASYEQYF
length: 16; size: .; J: TRBJ2-1; D: TRBD2; V: TRBV20-1; DNA: TGCAGTGCTAGGGGGCTAGCGGGAGGCTCCTACAATGAGCAGTTCTTC; CDR3: CSARGLAGGSYNEQFF
length: 15; size: few; J: TRBJ2-6; D: .; V: TRBV12-3/TRBV12-4; DNA: TGTGCCAGCAGTTTGGGATTCTCTGGGGCCAACGTCCTGACTTTC; CDR3: CASSLGFSGANVLTF
length: 18; size: few; J: TRBJ2-3; D: TRBD2; V: TRBV7-2; DNA: TGTGCCAGCAGCTCATGGGGACTAGCGGGGGGCAGCACAGATACGCAGTATTTT; CDR3: CASSSWGLAGGSTDTQYF
length: 14; size: few; J: TRBJ2-2; D: .; V: TRBV18; DNA: TGTGCCAGCTCATCGACCCCGAACACCGGGGAGCTGTTTTTT; CDR3: CASSSTPNTGELFF
length: 13; size: .; J: TRBJ1-1; D: .; V: TRBV7-2; DNA: TGTGCCAGCGACGCAACGGCGAACACTGAAGCTTTCTTT; CDR3: CASDATANTEAFF
length: 16; size: few; J: TRBJ2-6; D: .; V: TRBV29-1; DNA: TGCAGCGTTGAAGGCGCAGGGTCGGGTGGGGCCAACGTCCTGACTTTC; CDR3: CSVEGAGSGGANVLTF
length: 13; size: few; J: TRBJ1-4; D: .; V: TRBV11-2; DNA: TGTGCCAGCAGCTTAGTGAGGGGCGAAAAACTGTTTTTT; CDR3: CASSLVRGEKLFF
length: 15; size: many; J: TRBJ2-7; D: .; V: TRBV9; DNA: TGTGCCAGCAGCGTAGGCCAGGGCGGCACCTACGAGCAGTACTTC; CDR3: CASSVGQGGTYEQYF
length: 12; size: many; J: TRBJ2-7; D: TRBD1; V: TRBV19; DNA: TGTGCCAGCAGGGGCAGGGGGCACGAGCAGTACTTC; CDR3: CASRGRGHEQYF
length: 14; size: few; J: TRBJ2-1; D: .; V: TRBV7-2; DNA: TGTGCCAGCACCGTGAGGAGGGCCTACAATGAGCAGTTCTTC; CDR3: CASTVRRAYNEQFF
length: 14; size: few; J: TRBJ2-7; D: .; V: TRBV29-1; DNA: TGCAGCGTTGGTCCGGGTGCCAGCTCCTACGAGCAGTACTTC; CDR3: CSVGPGASSYEQYF